These T cell receptor beta chains were read from a single sample in a study of immune evolution from preneoplasia to lung adenocarcinoma. Method: immunoSEQ multiplex PCR; TCRdb's copy keeps in-frame clones and lacks some. The table lists about 4,900 clones, about 80% of them singletons, with 8% to 9% in the top ten. Sequencing was carried out using FFPE minimally invasive lung adenocarcinoma tissue. These receptors were obtained from a person in their 70s with lung adenocarcinoma. Each CDR3 is given with its conserved first and last residue. D genes are given only for firm matches. The listing skips clone size in some rows; elsewhere it reads once, few, many or a size class.

D gene,J gene,V gene,clone size,CDR3 protein,CDR3 DNA
TRBD1,TRBJ2-3,TRBV4-1,NA,CASSQHTDRGSADTQYF,TGCGCCAGCAGCCAACATACGGACAGGGGGTCGGCAGATACGCAGTATTTT
NA,TRBJ2-1,TRBV2,NA,CASSERRGGSYNEQFF,TGTGCCAGCAGTGAGAGGCGCGGAGGGTCCTACAATGAGCAGTTCTTC
NA,TRBJ2-4,TRBV7-2,NA,CASSLQNIQYF,TGTGCCAGCAGTTTACAAAACATTCAGTACTTC
NA,TRBJ2-4,TRBV4-2,NA,CASSRPLTLAKNIQYF,TGTGCCAGCAGCCGCCCCCTCACCTTAGCCAAAAACATTCAGTACTTC
TRBD1,TRBJ2-2,TRBV19,NA,CASTPRDRGRTGELFF,TGTGCCAGTACCCCCCGGGACAGGGGTCGTACCGGAGAGCTGTTTTTT
TRBD2,TRBJ2-1,TRBV5-4,NA,CASSLRSSGSNEQFF,TGTGCCAGCAGCTTGCGTTCTAGCGGGAGTAATGAGCAGTTCTTC
TRBD2,TRBJ2-7,TRBV6-1,few,CASMRLADSYEQYF,TGTGCCAGCATGAGACTAGCGGATTCCTACGAGCAGTACTTC
NA,TRBJ2-1,TRBV11-2,NA,CASSLDRPKGVYNEQFF,TGTGCCAGCAGCTTAGATCGACCGAAGGGGGTTTACAATGAGCAGTTCTTC
NA,TRBJ2-5,TRBV9,NA,CASSSPYQETQYF,TGTGCCAGCAGCTCCCCGTACCAAGAGACCCAGTACTTC
NA,TRBJ1-4,TRBV7-9,NA,CASSGQGGGSEKLFF,TGTGCCAGCAGCGGTCAGGGAGGTGGAAGTGAAAAACTGTTTTTT
TRBD2,TRBJ2-5,TRBV5-4,NA,CASSSSGSGETQYF,TGTGCCAGCAGCTCTAGCGGGAGCGGGGAGACCCAGTACTTC
TRBD2,TRBJ2-3,TRBV28,NA,CASRRAGRGTDTQYF,TGTGCCAGCAGACGCGCTGGGAGGGGCACAGATACGCAGTATTTT
NA,TRBJ1-5,TRBV15,NA,CATSRGHREYQPQHF,TGTGCCACCAGCAGAGGGCACAGGGAGTATCAGCCCCAGCATTTT
TRBD1,TRBJ2-7,TRBV27,NA,CASSSPGQPYEQYF,TGTGCCAGCAGTTCACCGGGACAGCCCTACGAGCAGTACTTC
NA,TRBJ1-6,TRBV7-6,NA,CASNTGDYSPLHF,TGTGCCAGCAATACAGGAGATTATTCACCCCTCCACTTT
NA,TRBJ1-1,TRBV7-2,once,CASSLVTMNTEAFF,TGTGCCAGCAGCTTAGTGACGATGAACACTGAAGCTTTCTTT
NA,TRBJ1-5,TRBV28,NA,CASSFRGGVYGQPQHF,TGTGCCAGCAGTTTCAGGGGAGGGGTATACGGTCAGCCCCAGCATTTT
TRBD1,TRBJ1-1,TRBV5-1,NA,CASGRGRDTEAFF,TGCGCCAGCGGCAGGGGGCGCGACACTGAAGCTTTCTTT
TRBD1,TRBJ1-2,TRBV28,NA,CASYSYLGTGGYTF,TGTGCCAGCTATTCATACCTGGGGACAGGAGGCTACACCTTC
NA,TRBJ2-2,TRBV7-8,NA,CASSLRYGGGSGELFF,TGTGCCAGCAGCTTAAGATACGGGGGAGGATCCGGGGAGCTGTTTTTT
TRBD2,TRBJ2-2,TRBV11-2,NA,CASSLEGSGGPNTGELFF,TGTGCCAGCAGCTTAGAAGGTAGCGGGGGGCCGAACACCGGGGAGCTGTTTTTT
TRBD2,TRBJ2-3,TRBV27,NA,CASSPNGGAPTDTQYF,TGTGCCAGCAGTCCCAACGGGGGGGCCCCGACAGATACGCAGTATTTT
NA,TRBJ2-5,TRBV10-3,NA,CAISPRVGDEETQYF,TGTGCCATCAGTCCCCGCGTTGGGGATGAAGAGACCCAGTACTTC
TRBD2,TRBJ2-1,TRBV19,NA,CASSTRTSGSSYNEQFF,TGTGCCAGTAGTACCAGGACTAGCGGAAGCTCCTACAATGAGCAGTTCTTC
NA,TRBJ1-4,TRBV7-2,NA,CASSLKGLGSEKLFF,TGTGCCAGCAGCTTAAAGGGACTGGGTAGTGAAAAACTGTTTTTT
NA,TRBJ1-1,TRBV7-9,NA,CASTMVGATTEAFF,TGTGCCAGCACCATGGTGGGCGCGACCACTGAAGCTTTCTTT
NA,TRBJ1-2,TRBV19,NA,CASSIGGPGAGYTF,TGTGCCAGTAGTATCGGAGGGCCCGGGGCCGGCTACACCTTC
NA,TRBJ2-5,TRBV7-2,NA,CASSRDGGTQYF,TGTGCCAGCAGCCGAGATGGGGGGACCCAGTACTTC
TRBD2,TRBJ2-1,TRBV27,NA,CASRLSGIDEQFF,TGTGCCAGCAGGCTTAGCGGGATCGATGAGCAGTTCTTC
NA,TRBJ2-7,TRBV9,NA,CASSVGSYEQYF,TGTGCCAGCAGCGTAGGAAGCTACGAGCAGTACTTC
NA,TRBJ2-7,TRBV27,NA,CASSLRQGTDEQYF,TGTGCCAGCAGTTTAAGGCAGGGGACTGACGAGCAGTACTTC
NA,TRBJ2-5,TRBV6-1,NA,CASSSDHEETQYF,TGTGCCAGCAGTTCCGACCACGAAGAGACCCAGTACTTC
TRBD2,TRBJ2-5,TRBV7-8,NA,CASSLVVGVAGSEQETQYF,TGTGCCAGCAGCTTAGTAGTCGGAGTAGCGGGATCGGAGCAAGAGACCCAGTACTTC
NA,TRBJ2-7,TRBV11-1,NA,CASSLLGYEQYF,TGTGCCAGCAGCTTACTCGGCTACGAGCAGTACTTC
TRBD2,TRBJ2-1,TRBV9,NA,CASSDSGTSFYNEQFF,TGTGCCAGCAGCGATAGCGGGACTAGCTTCTACAATGAGCAGTTCTTC
NA,TRBJ2-7,TRBV21-1,NA,CASSRGGGQPYEQYF,TGTGCCAGCAGCAGAGGAGGGGGCCAGCCCTACGAGCAGTACTTC
NA,TRBJ2-1,TRBV2,NA,CASSMGVYDNEQFF,TGTGCCAGCAGTATGGGGGTTTACGACAATGAGCAGTTCTTC
NA,TRBJ1-5,TRBV19,NA,CASNRGRWQPQHF,TGTGCCAGTAATAGGGGTCGGTGGCAGCCCCAGCATTTT
TRBD2,TRBJ2-7,TRBV13,NA,CASSIAGRLREQYF,TGTGCCAGCAGCATAGCGGGTCGGCTAAGGGAGCAGTACTTC
TRBD1,TRBJ2-2,TRBV7-2,NA,CAAGRGRLNTGELFF,TGTGCCGCAGGCAGGGGGCGCCTGAACACCGGGGAGCTGTTTTTT
NA,TRBJ2-5,TRBV6-1,NA,CASSLHGKETQYF,TGTGCCAGCAGCCTACACGGGAAAGAGACCCAGTACTTC
NA,TRBJ1-2,TRBV29-1,NA,CSVGEGSGAYGYTF,TGCAGCGTTGGAGAAGGATCAGGTGCCTATGGCTACACCTTC
NA,TRBJ2-1,TRBV28,NA,CASSPDGNEQFF,TGTGCCAGCAGTCCGGACGGAAATGAGCAGTTCTTC
NA,TRBJ2-2,TRBV19,few,CASSPMAGVGGELFF,TGTGCCAGTAGTCCAATGGCAGGGGTAGGCGGGGAGCTGTTTTTT
TRBD1,TRBJ1-6,TRBV7-2,NA,CASSFQVGRGFNSPLHF,TGTGCCAGCAGCTTTCAGGTTGGCAGGGGGTTTAATTCACCCCTCCACTTT
TRBD1,TRBJ2-1,TRBV10-1,NA,CASSKGQGVNEQFF,TGCGCCAGCAGTAAGGGACAGGGGGTCAATGAGCAGTTCTTC
NA,TRBJ1-1,TRBV7-9,NA,CASRFQPNTEAFF,TGTGCCAGCAGATTCCAACCGAACACTGAAGCTTTCTTT
NA,TRBJ1-2,TRBV5-6,NA,CASSFGGNYGYTF,TGTGCCAGCAGCTTCGGGGGTAACTATGGCTACACCTTC
NA,TRBJ1-1,TRBV7-9,few,CASSPLVGNTEAFF,TGTGCCAGCAGTCCCTTGGTAGGGAACACTGAAGCTTTCTTT
TRBD2,TRBJ2-3,TRBV7-2,NA,CASSLALAGGTDTQYF,TGTGCCAGCAGCTTAGCACTAGCGGGAGGCACAGATACGCAGTATTTT
NA,TRBJ2-1,TRBV5-6,once,CASISFSRVNNEQFF,TGTGCCAGCATCTCATTTAGCAGGGTGAACAATGAGCAGTTCTTC
NA,TRBJ2-1,TRBV6-6,NA,CASSYSSWQGNEQFF,TGTGCCAGCAGTTACTCGAGTTGGCAGGGAAATGAGCAGTTCTTC
NA,TRBJ1-1,TRBV5-1,few,CASSLVEDYMNTEAFF,TGCGCCAGCAGCTTGGTCGAGGATTACATGAACACTGAAGCTTTCTTT
NA,TRBJ2-5,TRBV11-1,NA,CASSFSGTQETQYF,TGTGCCAGCAGCTTTTCGGGGACTCAAGAGACCCAGTACTTC
TRBD1,TRBJ2-7,TRBV7-9,large,CASSVGQGIYEQYF,TGTGCCAGCAGCGTAGGACAGGGGATTTACGAGCAGTACTTC
NA,TRBJ2-6,TRBV5-6,NA,CASSSEVSSGANVLTF,TGTGCCAGCAGCAGCGAGGTTAGCTCTGGGGCCAACGTCCTGACTTTC
NA,TRBJ2-3,TRBV7-9,NA,CASSRDLYAVGASTDTQYF,TGTGCCAGCAGCCGCGATTTGTATGCCGTCGGTGCTAGCACAGATACGCAGTATTTT